The TCR beta chain described here comes from a study of cytomegalovirus exposure and HLA in healthy donors. Looked up from germline, CDR1 is MDHEN and CDR2 is SYDVKM. The V and J ends lost 5 bases and 2 bases respectively, with 16 bases between them. CDR3 length: 16 amino acids. The PCR employed 60 Vbeta primers together with 13 Jbeta primers. The protocol was immunoSEQ multiplex PCR, while the TCRdb copy is restricted to in-frame clones and leaves out a portion. Of fewer than 200,000 clones in the sample, around 68% were seen once. With respect to this clone: What it binds is not known.

Points from the study as a whole: TRBV6-2, TRBV6-3 and other indistinguishable V segments were excluded.

The clonotype comes from a middle-aged man in good health and CMV-seronegative. The chain recombines TRBV28 with TRBJ1-5; D is unclear. Specimen: PBMCs. CDR3 amino acids: CASSPRAWEGNQPQHF. DNA of the CDR3: TGTGCCAGCAGTCCAAGGGCCTGGGAGGGCAATCAGCCCCAGCATTTT. The entire variable domain, with the rest obtained from reference TRBV28 and TRBJ1-5, is as follows: DVKVTQSSRYLVKRTGEKVFLECVQDMDHENMFWYRQDPGLGLRLIYFSYDVKMKEKGDIPEGYSVSREKKERFSLILESASTNQTSMYLCASSPRAWEGNQPQHFGDGTRLSIL.